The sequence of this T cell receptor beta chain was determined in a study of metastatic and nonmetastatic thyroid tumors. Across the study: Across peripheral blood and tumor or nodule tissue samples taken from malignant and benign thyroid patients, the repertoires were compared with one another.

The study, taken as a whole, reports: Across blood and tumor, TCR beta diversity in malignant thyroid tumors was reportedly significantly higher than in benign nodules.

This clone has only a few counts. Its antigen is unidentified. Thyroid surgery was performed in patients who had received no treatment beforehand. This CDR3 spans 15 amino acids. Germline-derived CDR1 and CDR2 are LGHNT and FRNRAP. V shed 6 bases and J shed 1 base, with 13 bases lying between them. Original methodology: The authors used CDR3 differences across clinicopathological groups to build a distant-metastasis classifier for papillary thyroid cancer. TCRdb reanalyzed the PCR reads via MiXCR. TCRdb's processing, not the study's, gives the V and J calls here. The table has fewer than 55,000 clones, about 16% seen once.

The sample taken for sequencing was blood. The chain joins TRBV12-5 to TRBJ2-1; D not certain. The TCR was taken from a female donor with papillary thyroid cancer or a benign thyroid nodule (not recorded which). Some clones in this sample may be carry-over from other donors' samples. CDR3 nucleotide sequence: TGTGCTAGTGGCTTCATCTCAGGTTCCTACAATGAGCAGTTCTTC. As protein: CASGFISGSYNEQFF.